Only one count was recorded for the clone carrying this T cell receptor beta chain. This table comes from immunoSEQ multiplex PCR, and its TCRdb copy is limited to in-frame clones, with some not included. The table shows about 1,500,000 clones, with roughly 96% occurring only once. This entry belongs to a study of shared clonotypes between healthy human individuals. This clonotype was sampled from a man aged 25 to 40 in good health. The sequenced sample consisted of naive CD4+ T cells sorted from blood. Subset of the sample: CD45RA+ positively selected.

The CDR3 is CASSLFPAGTGGFTDTQYF. CDR3 DNA sequence: TGTGCCAGCAGCTTGTTTCCGGCCGGGACAGGGGGCTTCACGGATACGCAGTATTTT. The V gene is TRBV5-4, the J gene TRBJ2-3; 12 positions match TRBD1. Losses at the gene ends were 1 base for V and 6 bases for J; bases not matched to a gene: 15. This CDR3 is 19 amino acids long. Germline-derived CDR1 and CDR2 are SGHNT and YYREEE (reference sequence).